These T cell receptor beta chains were read from a single sample in a study of regulatory T cells in long-lasting Graves disease. TCRdb reprocessed the multiplex PCR reads with MiXCR, giving one entry per CDR3 protein. The sample carries 450,000 to 600,000 distinct CDR3 sequences, roughly 14% recorded once. The same sample was also used in a study of T cells in Graves' hyperthyroidism and ophthalmopathy.

This specimen consisted of peripheral blood mononuclear cells (PBMCs), obtained at new diagnosis, from a patient treated with antithyroid drugs. Receptor source: a man aged 30 to 45 with Graves disease. The conserved cysteine and the conserved F or W are not part of the CDR3 here. Fields, in order: D gene, V gene, CDR3 protein. The D gene is left open where the match is weak.

d_gene: NA; v_gene: TRBV5-1; CDR3aa: ASGMGGGNTIY
d_gene: NA; v_gene: TRBV20-1; CDR3aa: SAPQGPAGDPGQLF
d_gene: NA; v_gene: TRBV27; CDR3aa: ASSPQLNEQF
d_gene: TRBD1; v_gene: TRBV19; CDR3aa: ASTPQGQWDKGNQPQH
d_gene: NA; v_gene: TRBV28; CDR3aa: ASSFYRRETQY
d_gene: NA; v_gene: TRBV29-1; CDR3aa: SVRGLLVNIQY
d_gene: NA; v_gene: TRBV9; CDR3aa: ASSVGDTGTDTQY
d_gene: NA; v_gene: TRBV2; CDR3aa: ASRAVGGRGQETQY
d_gene: NA; v_gene: TRBV7-2; CDR3aa: ASSLMGHPQSYEQY
d_gene: NA; v_gene: TRBV7-2; CDR3aa: ASSLVGAGGAGNTIY
d_gene: TRBD1; v_gene: TRBV13; CDR3aa: ASSLGEGQVNTEAF
d_gene: TRBD2; v_gene: TRBV9; CDR3aa: ASKSPSGNEQY
d_gene: NA; v_gene: TRBV28; CDR3aa: ASMSAGSNQPQH
d_gene: NA; v_gene: TRBV24-1; CDR3aa: ATSVGGDEQF
d_gene: TRBD1; v_gene: TRBV12-3/TRBV12-4; CDR3aa: ASTEDRATDTQY
d_gene: NA; v_gene: TRBV3-1; CDR3aa: ASSQELGAYEQF
d_gene: NA; v_gene: TRBV7-9; CDR3aa: ASSSSGMGNEQF
d_gene: NA; v_gene: TRBV5-1; CDR3aa: ASSLADAYNEQF
d_gene: NA; v_gene: TRBV10-3; CDR3aa: AISESEGRGSPLH
d_gene: NA; v_gene: TRBV2; CDR3aa: ASQGVITDTQY
d_gene: NA; v_gene: TRBV12-3/TRBV12-4; CDR3aa: ASSSTVLQS
d_gene: NA; v_gene: TRBV5-1; CDR3aa: ASSLRAAVPGELF
d_gene: NA; v_gene: TRBV24-1; CDR3aa: ATSGAQSYEQY